These T cell receptor beta chains were read from a single sample in a study of T cell responses to AZD1222 COVID-19 vaccine. Produced via immunoSEQ multiplex PCR; TCRdb's table is partial and in-frame only. Here the sample spans roughly 79,000 clones, around 90% being singletons. The specimen was peripheral blood, collected on day 0 of MenACWY control vaccination. These receptors were taken from an adult in good health. Each CDR3 is given with its conserved first and last residue. The D gene is left open where the match is weak. Rows may omit the clone size; those that give it use once, few, many or a size class.

TRBV4-1	NA	NA	TRBJ2-5	15	CASSQGGNAPETQYF	TGCGCCAGCAGCCAGGGGGGTAACGCTCCGGAGACCCAGTACTTC
TRBV9	NA	NA	TRBJ2-3	14	CASSVAGDTDTQYF	TGTGCCAGCAGCGTAGCCGGGGACACAGATACGCAGTATTTT
TRBV5-1	TRBD2	NA	TRBJ2-5	15	CASSFSGGPGETQYF	TGCGCCAGCAGCTTTAGCGGGGGGCCGGGAGAGACCCAGTACTTC
TRBV11-2	TRBD2	NA	TRBJ2-3	17	CASTTLAGGGYTDTQYF	TGTGCCAGCACCACCCTGGCGGGGGGAGGGTACACAGATACGCAGTATTTT
TRBV6-5	NA	NA	TRBJ1-5	14	CAVGAELSNQPQHF	TGTGCCGTCGGGGCGGAACTTAGCAATCAGCCCCAGCATTTT
TRBV6-5	TRBD1	once	TRBJ1-2	16	CASSYSTGTGNYGYTF	TGTGCCAGCAGTTACTCGACTGGGACAGGGAACTATGGCTACACCTTC
TRBV24-1	NA	once	TRBJ2-7	14	CATSEAGGTYEQYF	TGTGCCACCAGTGAGGCCGGCGGGACCTACGAGCAGTACTTC
TRBV2	NA	NA	TRBJ1-1	13	CASSGYRAVEAFF	TGTGCCAGCAGTGGGTACAGGGCGGTTGAAGCTTTCTTT
TRBV18	TRBD2	NA	TRBJ2-7	16	CASSPPSLAGGYEQYF	TGTGCCAGCTCACCTCCTTCACTAGCGGGGGGGTACGAGCAGTACTTC
TRBV6-5	TRBD2	NA	TRBJ2-1	15	CASSSKAGGTNEQFF	TGTGCCAGCAGCTCCAAAGCGGGGGGCACGAATGAGCAGTTCTTC
TRBV5-1	TRBD1	NA	TRBJ1-6	15	CASSVPTGYNSPLHF	TGCGCCAGCAGCGTACCGACAGGGTATAATTCACCCCTCCACTTT
TRBV19	NA	NA	TRBJ1-4	16	CASKNRGQSDDEKLFF	TGTGCTTCCAAAAACAGAGGGCAGTCTGACGATGAAAAACTGTTTTTT
TRBV24-1	TRBD2	NA	TRBJ2-3	14	CATEKRGSTDTQYF	TGTGCCACGGAGAAGCGGGGCAGCACAGATACGCAGTATTTT
TRBV11-2	NA	NA	TRBJ1-4	15	CASSPGTRGGEKLFF	TGTGCCAGCAGCCCAGGGACCCGGGGCGGTGAAAAACTGTTTTTT
TRBV27	NA	NA	TRBJ2-7	15	CASSRETAFPYEQYF	TGTGCCAGCAGTCGGGAGACCGCCTTCCCCTACGAGCAGTACTTC
TRBV2	TRBD2	NA	TRBJ2-1	15	CASSGGTSGKNEQFF	TGTGCCAGCAGTGGGGGTACTAGCGGGAAGAATGAGCAGTTCTTC
TRBV5-1	NA	NA	TRBJ2-2	14	CASSLAGGPGELFF	TGCGCCAGCAGCTTGGCCGGGGGGCCCGGGGAGCTGTTTTTT